Presented here are 21 T cell receptor beta chains from one specimen sequenced in a study of OX40 agonist ivuxolimab in advanced cancers. Clones were sequenced by immunoSEQ multiplex PCR, and TCRdb holds only the in-frame ones, with some missing. The data hold about 31,000 clones, with 75% to 90% observed a single time. Source: CD4+ or CD8+ T cells sorted from blood, taken in a trial of the OX40 agonist ivuxolimab. The receptors derive from an adult with an advanced solid tumor such as melanoma, head and neck, liver or kidney cancer.

The chain is built from TRBV27 and TRBJ1-5; TRBD1 agrees at 9 bases. This CDR3 is 14 amino acids long. Trimming removed 5 bases from V and 5 bases from J; junction bases left unmatched: 4. Germline values: CDR1 MNHEY, CDR2 SMNVEV (reference sequence). The DNA for the CDR3 is TGTGCCAGCAGTACACAGGGGGCGCATCAGCCCCAGCATTTT. Amino acid sequence: CASSTQGAHQPQHF.

This sequence joins TRBV19 and TRBJ2-1, with 7 bases that match TRBD2. This CDR3 comprises 15 residues. The V gene end was trimmed by 1 base and the J gene end by 4 bases; junction bases not matched to a gene: 4. The V gene's germline CDR1 is LNHDA and CDR2 SQIVND (reference sequence). The CDR3 spells CASSIGSGIYNEQFF. DNA for the CDR3: TGTGCCAGTAGTATAGGCAGCGGGATATACAATGAGCAGTTCTTC.

CDR3 sequence: CASSFPPPTGSRYGYTF. In nucleotides, the CDR3 is TGTGCCAGCAGCTTCCCACCACCGACAGGGTCGCGCTATGGCTACACCTTC. V gene TRBV5-6 combines with J gene TRBJ1-2, with 7 nucleotides matching TRBD1. V shed 2 bases and J 4 bases; nucleotides not matched to a gene: 14. Germline lookup yields CDR1 SGHDT and CDR2 YYEEEE. There are 17 residues in the CDR3.

The chain uses TRBV28 and TRBJ2-1; D remains unclear. CDR1 is MDHEN and CDR2 is SYDVKM in the germline V gene. The CDR3 has 16 residues. With 2 bases removed from V and 0 bases from J, the gap between germline ends came to 11 bases. In nucleotides, the CDR3 is TGTGCCAGCAGTTTAGGTGGTCCAAGCTCCTACAATGAGCAGTTCTTC. It yields the protein CASSLGGPSSYNEQFF.

The chain couples TRBV10-1 to TRBJ2-1; 9 bases map to TRBD1. Germline assignment: CDR1 WNHNN and CDR2 SYGVQD (reference sequence). CDR3 size: 12 residues. V trimming: 5 bases; J trimming: 9 bases; junction bases outside the gene matches: 2. This chain's CDR3 is CASSSTGGEQFF. DNA for the CDR3: TGCGCCAGCAGTTCGACAGGGGGTGAGCAGTTCTTC.

The rearrangement joins TRBV2 to TRBJ2-1; perhaps D is TRBD1 or TRBD2 (5 bases each). The ends were cut back, 3 bases at V and 9 bases at J, with 12 bases in the middle. CDR1 is SNHLY and CDR2 is FYNNEI in the germline V gene. This CDR3 comprises 13 residues. The CDR3 loop is CASSEGRGGEQFF. The CDR3 nucleotides read TGTGCCAGCAGTGAGGGCCGTGGGGGTGAGCAGTTCTTC.

The V call is TRBV25-1, the J call TRBJ2-7, with unresolved D. Germline CDR1 MGHDK, CDR2 SYGVNS. V was cut by 1 base and J by 1 base, with 8 bases left in between. The CDR3 totals 14 residues. The CDR3 loop reads CASSEFWQSYEQYF. CDR3 sequence (DNA): TGTGCCAGCAGTGAATTTTGGCAGTCCTACGAGCAGTACTTC.

The chain recombines TRBV4-1 with TRBJ2-3; 13 bases match TRBD2. Germline trimming cut 4 bases from V and 2 bases from J; bases unmatched to any gene: 12. The germline V gene encodes CDR1 MGHRA and CDR2 YSYEKL. This CDR3 spans 19 amino acids. The CDR3 here is CASSLTRTSGSGITDTQYF. The CDR3 DNA is TGCGCCAGCAGCCTTACTCGGACTAGCGGGAGTGGGATCACAGATACGCAGTATTTT.

V usage is TRBV2 and J usage is TRBJ2-7, with 7 bases fitting TRBD1. Per the germline V gene, CDR1 is SNHLY and CDR2 is FYNNEI. The CDR3 length is 16 residues. V shed 9 bases and J 2 bases; nucleotides not matched to a gene: 16. The CDR3 region has the DNA TGTGCCAGATCGCGTGTGAACCGGGACAGCCCCTACGAGCAGTACTTC. Protein sequence: CARSRVNRDSPYEQYF.

This clone was seen only once. This rearrangement joins TRBV6-5 to TRBJ2-3, with D perhaps TRBD2 (5 bases). V lost 0 bases to trimming and J lost 2 bases, with 9 bases between them. The CDR3 totals 15 residues. The germline gives CDR1 MNHEY, CDR2 SVGAGI. CDR3 region: CASSYSRGNTDTQYF. CDR3 nucleotides: TGTGCCAGCAGTTACTCTAGAGGGAACACAGATACGCAGTATTTT.

The genes are TRBV2 and TRBJ2-3; D is perhaps TRBD1 or TRBD2 (5 bases each). Trimming stripped 7 bases from V and 3 bases from J, with 14 bases between. This CDR3 is built from 14 residues. CDR1 is SNHLY and CDR2 is FYNNEI in the germline V gene. CDR3 sequence (DNA): TGTGCCAGCATTGGGGCAGGGACGACAGATACGCAGTATTTT. Translated: CASIGAGTTDTQYF. Full variable domain (missing parts from reference TRBV2 and TRBJ2-3): EPEVTQTPSHQVTQMGQEVILRCVPISNHLYFYWYRQILGQKVEFLVSFYNNEISEKSEIFDDQFSVERPDGSNFTLKIRSTKLEDSAMYFCASIGAGTTDTQYFGPGTRLTVL.

The sample holds one count of this clone. Germline is not matched at one junction end, which may reflect a read error. Other nucleotide sequences in the sample specify the same CDR3. The V gene is TRBV27, the J gene TRBJ2-1; 7 nucleotides line up with TRBD1. CDR3 length: 15 amino acids. Germline V gene sequence: CDR1 MNHEY, CDR2 SMNVEV (reference sequence). In DNA form, the CDR3 reads TGTGCCAGTAGTTCCGGAACAGGGGCCTACAATGAGCAGTTCTTC. It encodes CASSSGTGAYNEQFF.

This rearrangement joins TRBV27 to TRBJ1-1, with no clear D. V dropped 2 bases and J dropped 1 base, with 8 bases sitting between them. The CDR3 spans 14 residues. Germline-derived CDR1 and CDR2 are MNHEY and SMNVEV (reference sequence). The chain's CDR3 is CASSLTSGNTEAFF. CDR3 bases: TGTGCCAGCAGTTTAACGTCAGGGAACACTGAAGCTTTCTTT.

J is TRBJ2-5 and V is TRBV4-3; D might be TRBD2 (6 bases). Germline V lookup: CDR1 LGHNA, CDR2 YSLEER. Trimming took off 3 bases at V and 4 bases at J, with 15 bases between the two ends. This CDR3 is built from 15 residues. CDR3 coding DNA: TGCGCCAGCAGCCAGGGGGTGGGTAGCGGAGAGACCCAGTACTTC. Translated, it gives CASSQGVGSGETQYF.

This chain links TRBV19 with TRBJ1-3, with 8 bases fitting TRBD1. The CDR3 runs to 15 residues. CDR1 is LNHDA and CDR2 is SQIVND in the germline V gene (reference sequence). The junction had 5 bases not matched to a gene; V was cut back by 5 bases and J by 2 bases. The CDR3 is CASSLGQGTGNTIYF. As DNA, the CDR3 is TGTGCCAGTAGTCTCGGACAGGGAACTGGAAACACCATATATTTT.

The chain carries TRBV10-1 and TRBJ1-1; TRBD1 aligns across 8 bases. V shed 8 bases and J 8 bases; nucleotides not matched to a gene: 19. The CDR3 has 16 amino acids. Germline CDR1 is WNHNN and CDR2 is SYGVQD (reference sequence). The CDR3 region is CASLRGNPYRDREAFF. Here the CDR3 DNA reads TGCGCCAGCCTAAGGGGGAACCCCTATAGGGACAGGGAAGCTTTCTTT.

The J gene is TRBJ2-3, the V gene TRBV10-1; D is unclear. There are 13 residues in the CDR3. Germline CDR1 reads WNHNN; CDR2 reads SYGVQD (reference sequence). V lost 5 bases to trimming and J lost 3 bases, with 9 bases between them. This chain's CDR3 is CASSLKKTDTQYF. DNA for the CDR3: TGCGCCAGCAGTTTGAAGAAAACAGATACGCAGTATTTT.

The J gene is TRBJ2-7, the V gene TRBV27; D unresolved. Germline CDR1 and CDR2: MNHEY and SMNVEV (reference sequence). The CDR3 runs 13 residues. Trimming removed 3 bases from V and 5 bases from J, with 11 bases in between. The CDR3 coding sequence is TGTGCCAGCAGTTTCGGGCCACTAAACGAGCAGTACTTC. Protein: CASSFGPLNEQYF.

This clone was picked up one time. The chain links TRBV11-2 to TRBJ1-1; the D is unclear. In germline, CDR1 is SGHAT, CDR2 FQNNGV. The length of the CDR3 is 13 residues. Trimming stripped 5 bases from V and 6 bases from J, with 13 bases between. In DNA form, the CDR3 reads TGTGCCAGCAGCCCCCACAGTAGAGCTGAAGCTTTCTTT. Translating it yields CASSPHSRAEAFF.

This clone turned up a few times. The chain employs TRBV9 and TRBJ2-7; D gene uncertain. Germline V gene sequence: CDR1 SGDLS, CDR2 YYNGEE. This CDR3 has 11 amino acids. V was trimmed by 3 bases and J by 3 bases, leaving 4 bases between them. The CDR3 spells CASSAGYEQYF. CDR3 bases: TGTGCCAGCAGCGCGGGCTACGAGCAGTACTTC. The variable domain in full, completed from reference TRBV9 and TRBJ2-7, reads DSGVTQTPKHLITATGQRVTLRCSPRSGDLSVYWYQQSLDQGLQFLIQYYNGEERAKGNILERFSAQQFPDLHSELNLSSLELGDSALYFCASSAGYEQYFGPGTRLTVT.

The CDR3 spells CASSYRASGELFF. In nucleotides, the CDR3 is TGTGCCAGCAGTTATAGGGCCTCCGGGGAGCTGTTTTTT. V usage is TRBV28 and J usage is TRBJ2-2; no definite D call. Deletions cut 4 bases from V and 6 bases from J, with 9 bases between. This CDR3 is built from 13 residues. Germline assignment: CDR1 MDHEN and CDR2 SYDVKM.